In its sample, the clone carrying this T cell receptor (beta chain) was seen once. The V and J ends lost 4 bases and 7 bases, in that order; junction bases with no gene match: 4. The germline gives CDR1 SEHNR, CDR2 FQNEAQ (reference sequence). CDR3 length equals 13 residues. Original handling: Amplification of reference gene primers provided the estimated nucleated cell counts. Sequenced by immunoSEQ multiplex PCR; TCRdb stores in-frame clones only, minus some. V, J and clone size are those of that table, while D and trimming were read from the DNA. The sample records over 55,000 clones, over 80% being singletons. The data were obtained in a study of blood T cell repertoires in COVID-19.

The chain has TRBV7-9 and TRBJ1-2, with 9 bases matching TRBD1. The sample consisted of peripheral blood. The receptor was isolated from a man aged 45 to 65 with active COVID-19. The CDR3 protein is CASSSQGAAGYTF. The CDR3 DNA sequence: TGTGCCAGCAGCTCACAGGGGGCGGCTGGCTACACCTTC.